One sample yielded the 4 T cell receptor beta chains listed below, sequenced in a study of CD4+ T cells in melanoma. TCRdb's copy holds only in-frame clones and misses some; the assay was immunoSEQ multiplex PCR. Of over 100,000 clones listed, roughly 90% are singletons. The material sequenced was peripheral blood. These receptors all stem from a human donor with melanoma.

CDR3 amino acids: CASSPGGTGSYWTEAFF. CDR3 nucleotides: TGTGCCAGCAGCCCCGGGGGGACAGGGAGCTATTGGACTGAAGCTTTCTTT. The V gene is TRBV5-4, the J gene TRBJ1-1; 9 bases are shared with TRBD1. The J segment lost 5 bases and the V segment lost 4 bases, leaving 15 bases of the junction unmatched. CDR3 length: 17 residues. The germline V gene encodes CDR1 SGHNT and CDR2 YYREEE (reference sequence). Together with reference TRBV5-4 and TRBJ1-1, the CDR3 gives the full variable domain: ETGVTQSPTHLIKTRGQQVTLRCSSQSGHNTVSWYQQALGQGPQFIFQYYREEENGRGNFPPRFSGLQFPNYSSELNVNALELDDSALYLCASSPGGTGSYWTEAFFGQGTRLTVV.

The chain has TRBV7-9 and TRBJ2-3, with 8 nucleotides matching TRBD2. The CDR3 spans 16 residues. The J segment lost 3 bases and the V segment lost 4 bases, leaving 9 bases of the junction unmatched. Germline-derived CDR1 and CDR2 are SEHNR and FQNEAQ (reference sequence). CDR3 loop: CASSSRLASGTDTQYF. The DNA for the CDR3 is TGTGCCAGCAGCTCTCGACTAGCGTCCGGGACAGATACGCAGTATTTT.

The chain combines TRBV28 with TRBJ2-7, with a tentative D call TRBD2 (5 bases). The CDR3 consists of 15 residues. The germline V gene has CDR1 MDHEN and CDR2 SYDVKM. Trimming pared 6 bases from V and 2 bases from J, leaving 17 bases between. CDR3 in amino acids: CASRNSLPGTYEQYF. CDR3 coding DNA: TGTGCCAGCAGGAACTCCTTACCCGGGACCTACGAGCAGTACTTC.

CDR3: CASSLGTSGSQGNEQFF. For the CDR3, the DNA is TGTGCCAGCAGCTTAGGGACTAGCGGGAGTCAAGGGAATGAGCAGTTCTTC. This rearrangement joins TRBV11-3 to TRBJ2-1, with 13 bases matching TRBD2. CDR3 size: 17 residues. Trimming at V came to 1 base and at J to 7 bases, leaving 7 bases not matched to a gene. Germline V gives CDR1 SGHNT, CDR2 YENEEA.